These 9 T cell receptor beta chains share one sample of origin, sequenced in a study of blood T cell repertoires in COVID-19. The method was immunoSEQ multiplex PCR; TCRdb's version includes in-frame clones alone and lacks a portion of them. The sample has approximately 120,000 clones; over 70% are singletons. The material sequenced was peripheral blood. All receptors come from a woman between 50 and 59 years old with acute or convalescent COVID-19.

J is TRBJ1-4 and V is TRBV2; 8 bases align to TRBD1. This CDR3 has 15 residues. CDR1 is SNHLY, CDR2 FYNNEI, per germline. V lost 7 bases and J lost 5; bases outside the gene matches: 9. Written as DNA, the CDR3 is TGTGCCAGCACAGGACAGGGTGGAAGGAATGAAAAACTGTTTTTT. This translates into CASTGQGGRNEKLFF.

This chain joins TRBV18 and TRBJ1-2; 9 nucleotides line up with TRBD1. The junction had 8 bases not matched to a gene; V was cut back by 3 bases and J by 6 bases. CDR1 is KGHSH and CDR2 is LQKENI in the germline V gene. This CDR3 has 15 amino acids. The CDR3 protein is CASSPTIRTGDGYTF. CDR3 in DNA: TGTGCCAGCTCACCCACCATTCGGACAGGGGATGGCTACACCTTC. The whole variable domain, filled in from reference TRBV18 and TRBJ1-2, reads NAGVMQNPRHLVRRRGQEARLRCSPMKGHSHVYWYRQLPEEGLKFMVYLQKENIIDESGMPKERFSAEFPKEGPSILRIQQVVRGDSAAYFCASSPTIRTGDGYTFGSGTRLTVV.

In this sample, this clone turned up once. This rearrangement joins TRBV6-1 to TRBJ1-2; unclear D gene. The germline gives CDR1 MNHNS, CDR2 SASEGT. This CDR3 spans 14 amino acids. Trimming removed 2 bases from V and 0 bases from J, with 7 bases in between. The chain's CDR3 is CASSELAANYGYTF. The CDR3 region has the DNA TGTGCCAGCAGTGAACTAGCTGCTAACTATGGCTACACCTTC.

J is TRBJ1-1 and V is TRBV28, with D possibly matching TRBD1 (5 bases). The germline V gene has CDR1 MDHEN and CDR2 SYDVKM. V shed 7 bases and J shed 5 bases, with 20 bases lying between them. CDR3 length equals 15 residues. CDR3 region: CASTSSGARGTEAFF. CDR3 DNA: TGTGCCAGCACCTCGAGTGGGGCGAGAGGTACTGAAGCTTTCTTT.

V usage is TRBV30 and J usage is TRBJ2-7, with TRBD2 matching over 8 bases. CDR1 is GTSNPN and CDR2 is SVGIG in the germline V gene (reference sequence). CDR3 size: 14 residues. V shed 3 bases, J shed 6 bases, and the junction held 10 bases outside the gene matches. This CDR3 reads CAWRAPGGVGEQYF. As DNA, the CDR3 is TGTGCCTGGAGAGCCCCGGGGGGGGTCGGCGAGCAGTACTTC.

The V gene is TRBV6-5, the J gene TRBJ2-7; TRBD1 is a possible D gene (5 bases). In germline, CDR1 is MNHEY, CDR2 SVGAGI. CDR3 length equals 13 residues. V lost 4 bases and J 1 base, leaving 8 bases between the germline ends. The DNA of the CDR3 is TGTGCCAGCAGTTTGACAGTATCCTACGAGCAGTACTTC. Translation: CASSLTVSYEQYF.

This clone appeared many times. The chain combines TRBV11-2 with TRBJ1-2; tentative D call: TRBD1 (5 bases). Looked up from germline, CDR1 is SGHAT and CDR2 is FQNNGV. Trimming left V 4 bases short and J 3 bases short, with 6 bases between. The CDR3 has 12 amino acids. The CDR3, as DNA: TGTGCCAGCAGCTGGGGGGACTATGGCTACACCTTC. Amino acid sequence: CASSWGDYGYTF.

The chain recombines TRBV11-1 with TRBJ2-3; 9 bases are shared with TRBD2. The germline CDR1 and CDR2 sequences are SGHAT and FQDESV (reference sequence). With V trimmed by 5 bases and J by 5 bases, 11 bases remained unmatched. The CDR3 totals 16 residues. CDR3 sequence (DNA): TGTGCCAGCAGCCCGCGGGGGGGCCTAAGGGGAGATACGCAGTATTTT. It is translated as CASSPRGGLRGDTQYF.

CDR3 protein: CASSLAGLAGSELFF. The CDR3 bases are TGCGCCAGCAGCTTGGCCGGGCTAGCGGGGTCCGAGCTGTTTTTT. The chain joins TRBV5-1 to TRBJ2-2, with 9 bases aligning to TRBD2. This CDR3 has 15 residues. The trim removed 0 bases at V and 11 bases at J, leaving 8 bases unmatched. Germline V gives CDR1 SGHRS, CDR2 YFSETQ. The full variable domain, in which reference TRBV5-1 and TRBJ2-2 provide the parts outside the CDR3, is KAGVTQTPRYLIKTRGQQVTLSCSPISGHRSVSWYQQTPGQGLQFLFEYFSETQRNKGNFPGRFSGRQFSNSRSEMNVSTLELGDSALYLCASSLAGLAGSELFFGEGSRLTVL.